Listed here are 4 T cell receptor beta chains from one sample, sequenced in a study of blood T cell repertoires in COVID-19. Clones were sequenced by immunoSEQ multiplex PCR, and TCRdb holds only the in-frame ones, with some missing. This table holds around 330,000 clones, 70% to 90% found once. The material sequenced was PBMCs or T cells enriched from blood (not recorded which). These receptors came from a woman in her thirties or forties who had recovered from COVID-19.

The rearrangement links TRBV9 to TRBJ2-1, with a possible D match to TRBD1 (5 bases). The V end lost 4 bases, the J end lost 6 bases, and 14 bases lay between the germline ends. Per germline, CDR1 SGDLS and CDR2 YYNGEE. CDR3 length equals 14 residues. The CDR3 region has the DNA TGTGCCAGCAGCCCACTAATTAGGGGCAATGAGCAGTTCTTC. As protein: CASSPLIRGNEQFF. Combining the CDR3 with reference TRBV9 and TRBJ2-1 gives the whole variable domain DSGVTQTPKHLITATGQRVTLRCSPRSGDLSVYWYQQSLDQGLQFLIQYYNGEERAKGNILERFSAQQFPDLHSELNLSSLELGDSALYFCASSPLIRGNEQFFGPGTRLTVL.

A word on this clone: The sample carries other DNA sequences with the same CDR3. V and J are TRBV5-6 and TRBJ1-5; maybe TRBD1 (5 bases). V was cut by 0 bases and J by 7 bases, with 8 bases left in between. CDR1 SGHDT and CDR2 YYEEEE come from the germline V gene. The CDR3 extends over 13 amino acids. The CDR3 DNA is TGTGCCAGCAGCTTGGGGAGGGACCAGCCCCAGCATTTT. This sequence encodes CASSLGRDQPQHF.

This chain joins TRBV4-1 and TRBJ2-2, with D perhaps matching TRBD2 (6 bases). The V end lost 4 bases, the J end lost 1 base, and 19 bases lay between the germline ends. The CDR3 spans 18 residues. Germline V gives CDR1 MGHRA, CDR2 YSYEKL. CDR3 DNA: TGCGCCAGCAGCCCCGGGGCGGCGGCGGGGAGGAACACCGGGGAGCTGTTTTTT. It translates to CASSPGAAAGRNTGELFF.

The chain links TRBV7-8 to TRBJ2-5; D is ambiguous. This CDR3 has 13 amino acids. Germline-derived CDR1 and CDR2 are SGHVS and FQNEAQ. Trimming pared 8 bases from V and 4 bases from J, leaving 14 bases between. As DNA, the CDR3 is TGTGCCAGCCGTACCCGGGTACGAGAGACCCAGTACTTC. Protein sequence: CASRTRVRETQYF. The full variable domain, with the rest looked up from reference TRBV7-8 and TRBJ2-5, is GAGVSQSPRYKVAKRGQDVALRCDPISGHVSLFWYQQALGQGPEFLTYFQNEAQLDKSGLPSDRFFAERPEGSVSTLKIQRTQQEDSAVYLCASRTRVRETQYFGPGTRLLVL.